The count of the clone carrying this T cell receptor beta chain is one. Its antigen is still unknown. TCRbeta libraries were built with three rounds of nested PCR, modified from ARM-PCR. TCRdb re-derived calls from the multiplex PCR reads in MiXCR, one entry per CDR3 protein. The table lists 80,000 to 100,000 distinct CDR3 sequences, roughly 80% of them singletons, with more than 25% in the top ten. After removal of 5 bases from V and 2 bases from J, the junction contained 15 bases not matched to a gene. CDR1 PRHDT and CDR2 FYEKMQ come from the germline V gene (reference sequence). The CDR3 consists of 17 residues. RNA was extracted from bulk tissue without any cell sorting. More than 3 cm separated this lung sample from the edge of the tumor. Chemotherapy-naive patients with new lung cancer underwent thoracic surgery in China, August–late 2014. The record originates from a study of tumor and adjacent non-tumor tissue in lung cancer. Study as a whole: There were some 12 adenocarcinoma, a couple of squamous cell carcinoma and 1 small cell lung cancer cases.

Study-wide findings and caveats: Tumor repertoires had a smaller top 100 clone share than normal lung. Compared with tumor, normal lung showed significantly lower TCR diversity.

This TCR was sampled from a man in his sixties with small cell lung cancer. The material sequenced was distant non-tumor lung tissue. The chain employs TRBV13 and TRBJ2-7, with 7 bases aligning to TRBD1. DNA of the CDR3: TGTGCCAGCAGCCCATCCCGGACAGGAAAACTCGCCTACGAGCAGTACTTC. Translated, it gives CASSPSRTGKLAYEQYF.